The rows below give T cell receptor beta chains drawn from one sample of a study of cytomegalovirus exposure and HLA in healthy donors. Some clones are missing from TCRdb's copy, which holds only in-frame ones; the method was immunoSEQ multiplex PCR. Of around 300,000 clones detected, 88% appear once; the ten largest clones hold roughly 0.96%. The specimen was PBMCs. These receptors originate from a man aged 25-45 years in good health and CMV-seronegative. Both conserved end residues are part of each CDR3. The order of the fields is V gene, J gene, clone size, D gene, CDR3 protein, CDR3 DNA. A D gene is named only where the DNA matches it firmly. Clone size appears in some rows only: once, few, many, or a class for an expanded clone.

v_call: TRBV27; j_call: TRBJ2-7; clone_size: .; d_call: TRBD2; cdr3_aa: CASSPGGGAGEQYF; cdr3_nt: TGTGCCAGCAGTCCGGGCGGGGGGGCCGGCGAGCAGTACTTC
v_call: TRBV7-9; j_call: TRBJ2-7; clone_size: few; d_call: TRBD2; cdr3_aa: CASSSRRGSGVYEQYF; cdr3_nt: TGTGCCAGCAGCTCCAGGAGGGGTAGCGGGGTCTACGAGCAGTACTTC
v_call: TRBV15; j_call: TRBJ1-2; clone_size: .; d_call: .; cdr3_aa: CATSGETSNYGYTF; cdr3_nt: TGTGCCACCAGCGGGGAGACCTCTAACTATGGCTACACCTTC
v_call: TRBV11-2; j_call: TRBJ2-7; clone_size: .; d_call: TRBD2; cdr3_aa: CASSSAGGSYEQYF; cdr3_nt: TGTGCCAGCAGCTCTGCGGGGGGCTCCTACGAGCAGTACTTC
v_call: TRBV4-1; j_call: TRBJ2-2; clone_size: .; d_call: .; cdr3_aa: CASSQDRRETGELFF; cdr3_nt: TGCGCCAGCAGCCAAGATAGGAGGGAAACCGGGGAGCTGTTTTTT
v_call: TRBV4-1; j_call: TRBJ1-3; clone_size: .; d_call: TRBD1; cdr3_aa: CASSRRQGDNSGNTIYF; cdr3_nt: TGCGCCAGCAGCCGACGACAGGGGGACAACTCTGGAAACACCATATATTTT
v_call: TRBV27; j_call: TRBJ2-3; clone_size: .; d_call: .; cdr3_aa: CASSLSPAGDTQYF; cdr3_nt: TGTGCCAGCAGTTTAAGCCCCGCTGGAGATACGCAGTATTTT
v_call: TRBV6-5; j_call: TRBJ1-2; clone_size: .; d_call: TRBD1; cdr3_aa: CASSSGGADHRGYTF; cdr3_nt: TGTGCCAGCAGTTCAGGGGGCGCGGATCATCGGGGCTACACCTTC
v_call: TRBV5-6; j_call: TRBJ1-5; clone_size: .; d_call: .; cdr3_aa: CASSLLDQPQHF; cdr3_nt: TGTGCCAGCAGCTTGTTAGATCAGCCCCAGCATTTT
v_call: TRBV5-5; j_call: TRBJ1-5; clone_size: .; d_call: .; cdr3_aa: CASSLLDSNQPQHF; cdr3_nt: TGTGCCAGCAGCTTGCTAGATAGCAATCAGCCCCAGCATTTT
v_call: TRBV7-2; j_call: TRBJ1-5; clone_size: .; d_call: TRBD1; cdr3_aa: CASSPGTVNQPQHF; cdr3_nt: TGTGCCAGCAGCCCCGGGACAGTGAATCAGCCCCAGCATTTT
v_call: TRBV14; j_call: TRBJ2-5; clone_size: .; d_call: TRBD1; cdr3_aa: CASSQEPEGAETQYF; cdr3_nt: TGTGCCAGCAGCCAAGAGCCCGAGGGGGCCGAGACCCAGTACTTC
v_call: TRBV15; j_call: TRBJ2-1; clone_size: once; d_call: .; cdr3_aa: CATSRGWGVPYNEQFF; cdr3_nt: TGTGCCACCAGCAGGGGGTGGGGGGTGCCCTACAATGAGCAGTTCTTC
v_call: TRBV18; j_call: TRBJ1-5; clone_size: .; d_call: TRBD1; cdr3_aa: CASSDRVGRQPQHF; cdr3_nt: TGTGCCAGCTCAGACAGGGTTGGGAGGCAGCCCCAGCATTTT
v_call: TRBV18; j_call: TRBJ1-2; clone_size: .; d_call: .; cdr3_aa: CASSPPGLNYGYTF; cdr3_nt: TGTGCCAGCTCACCACCGGGCCTAAACTATGGCTACACCTTC
v_call: TRBV6-6; j_call: TRBJ1-2; clone_size: .; d_call: .; cdr3_aa: CASSYSDQSYGYTF; cdr3_nt: TGTGCCAGCAGTTACTCCGATCAGTCCTATGGCTACACCTTC
v_call: TRBV6-5; j_call: TRBJ1-5; clone_size: .; d_call: .; cdr3_aa: CASRESDSNQPQHF; cdr3_nt: TGTGCCAGCAGAGAGAGTGATAGCAATCAGCCCCAGCATTTT
v_call: TRBV19; j_call: TRBJ2-3; clone_size: .; d_call: TRBD2; cdr3_aa: CASRRLAGGPAATDTQYF; cdr3_nt: TGTGCCAGTAGGAGACTAGCGGGGGGGCCGGCTGCGACAGATACGCAGTATTTT
v_call: TRBV28; j_call: TRBJ1-5; clone_size: .; d_call: .; cdr3_aa: CASSYRRDQPQHF; cdr3_nt: TGTGCCAGCAGTTATAGGAGGGATCAGCCCCAGCATTTT
v_call: TRBV6-1; j_call: TRBJ2-7; clone_size: .; d_call: TRBD1; cdr3_aa: CASDPGQGKEQYF; cdr3_nt: TGTGCCAGTGATCCGGGACAGGGTAAAGAGCAGTACTTC
v_call: TRBV6-5; j_call: TRBJ1-2; clone_size: .; d_call: .; cdr3_aa: CASSYSETGGYTF; cdr3_nt: TGTGCCAGCAGTTACTCGGAGACGGGAGGCTACACCTTC
v_call: TRBV6-5; j_call: TRBJ2-6; clone_size: .; d_call: .; cdr3_aa: CASSWGGSGANVLTF; cdr3_nt: TGTGCCAGCAGTTGGGGCGGCTCTGGGGCCAACGTCCTGACTTTC
v_call: TRBV30; j_call: TRBJ2-7; clone_size: few; d_call: .; cdr3_aa: CAWEGGSYEQYF; cdr3_nt: TGTGCCTGGGAGGGAGGATCCTACGAGCAGTACTTC
v_call: TRBV7-9; j_call: TRBJ1-5; clone_size: .; d_call: .; cdr3_aa: CASSLGGSQPQHF; cdr3_nt: TGTGCCAGCAGCTTAGGGGGCAGTCAGCCCCAGCATTTT
v_call: TRBV5-5; j_call: TRBJ1-2; clone_size: .; d_call: TRBD1; cdr3_aa: CASSRQVGQGKNYGYTF; cdr3_nt: TGTGCCAGCAGCCGGCAGGTCGGACAGGGGAAGAACTATGGCTACACCTTC
v_call: TRBV21-1; j_call: TRBJ2-5; clone_size: .; d_call: .; cdr3_aa: CASSPTSGGKETQYF; cdr3_nt: TGTGCCAGCAGCCCCACTAGCGGGGGGAAGGAGACCCAGTACTTC
v_call: TRBV2; j_call: TRBJ2-3; clone_size: few; d_call: .; cdr3_aa: CASSEFRDTQYF; cdr3_nt: TGTGCCAGCAGTGAATTTCGGGATACGCAGTATTTT
v_call: TRBV5-8; j_call: TRBJ2-5; clone_size: .; d_call: TRBD1; cdr3_aa: CASSVGQGIAETQYF; cdr3_nt: TGTGCCAGCAGCGTGGGACAGGGGATAGCGGAGACCCAGTACTTC
v_call: TRBV19; j_call: TRBJ2-7; clone_size: .; d_call: .; cdr3_aa: CASSAGQSYEQYF; cdr3_nt: TGTGCCAGTAGTGCGGGACAGTCCTACGAGCAGTACTTC